This record covers a single T cell receptor beta chain. Its specificity is not known. The data belong to a study of OX40 agonist ivuxolimab in advanced cancers. Study-level points and caveats: Some nonresponders also had low normalized T-cell clonal expansion.

Trimming cost V 4 bases and J 6 bases, with 22 bases left between them. From germline, CDR1 is MNHEY and CDR2 SMNVEV (reference sequence). The CDR3 spans 17 residues. The data were produced by immunoSEQ multiplex PCR, yet TCRdb's version contains in-frame clones alone and is incomplete. The sample yields roughly 49,000 clones, about 87% seen once. The sequence derives from an adult with an advanced solid tumor such as melanoma, head and neck, liver or kidney cancer. The V and J genes are TRBV27 and TRBJ2-1; perhaps D is TRBD1 or TRBD2 (5 bases each). The specimen comprised CD4+ or CD8+ T cells sorted from blood, sampled in a trial of the OX40 agonist ivuxolimab. CDR3 in amino acids: CASSSSIGDGWVNEQFF. The CDR3 DNA reads TGTGCCAGCAGTTCATCGATTGGGGACGGGTGGGTCAATGAGCAGTTCTTC.